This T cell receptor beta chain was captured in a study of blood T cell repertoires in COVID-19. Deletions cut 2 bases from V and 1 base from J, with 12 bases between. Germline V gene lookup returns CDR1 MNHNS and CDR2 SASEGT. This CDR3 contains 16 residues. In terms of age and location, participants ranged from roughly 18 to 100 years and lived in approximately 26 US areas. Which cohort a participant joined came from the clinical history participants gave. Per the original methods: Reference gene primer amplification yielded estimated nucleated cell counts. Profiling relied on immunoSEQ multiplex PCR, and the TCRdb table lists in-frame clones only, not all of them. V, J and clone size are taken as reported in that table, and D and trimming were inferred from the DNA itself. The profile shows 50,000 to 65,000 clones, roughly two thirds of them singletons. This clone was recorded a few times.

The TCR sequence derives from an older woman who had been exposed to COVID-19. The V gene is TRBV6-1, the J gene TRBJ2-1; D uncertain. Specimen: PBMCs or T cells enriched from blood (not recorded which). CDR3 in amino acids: CASSELSMWSYNEQFF. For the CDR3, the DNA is TGTGCCAGCAGTGAATTGAGTATGTGGTCCTACAATGAGCAGTTCTTC.